The table lists the clone carrying this T cell receptor beta chain with a count of one. Antigen specificity is unknown. This entry belongs to a study of cytomegalovirus exposure and HLA in healthy donors. Findings of the study overall: Some TCR beta chains (about 170 of them) were listed as cytomegalovirus-associated. First-cohort TCR clusters were later found to tend to co-occur in the 120 validation repertoires.

Donors came from a validation cohort of approximately 110 subjects, distinct from the first 666-subject cohort. This CDR3 has 16 residues. Germline CDR1 is SGHRS and CDR2 is YFSETQ. V shed 4 bases and J 1 base; nucleotides not matched to a gene: 8. This table comes from immunoSEQ multiplex PCR, and its TCRdb copy is limited to in-frame clones, with some not included. The sample shows 300,000 to 350,000 clones, roughly 88% of them seen only once. The sample taken for sequencing was PBMCs. J is TRBJ1-1 and V is TRBV5-1, with 9 bases lining up with TRBD1. This clonotype originated in a man between 25 and 39 years old in good health and CMV-seronegative. DNA of the CDR3: TGCGCCAGCAGCACGCCGGAGACAGGGGGGAACACTGAAGCTTTCTTT. Encoded protein: CASSTPETGGNTEAFF.